This entry lists 10 T cell receptor beta chains sequenced from one sample in a study of blood T cell repertoires in COVID-19. Repertoires were generated with immunoSEQ multiplex PCR, while TCRdb's copy carries only in-frame clones and drops some. The sample lists about 250,000 clones, about 88% seen once, with less than 3% in the top ten. Sequenced sample: PBMCs or T cells enriched from blood (not recorded which). The receptor set was obtained from a woman in her forties or fifties who had recovered from COVID-19.

The V gene is TRBV11-2, the J gene TRBJ2-5; 7 bases map to TRBD2. The CDR3 has 15 amino acids. The V and J ends lost 3 bases and 5 bases, in that order; junction bases with no gene match: 9. Germline CDR1 SGHAT, CDR2 FQNNGV. This CDR3 reads CASSFPRGGRETQYF. The CDR3 DNA reads TGTGCCAGCAGCTTCCCCCGCGGGGGTCGGGAGACCCAGTACTTC. Full variable domain (missing parts from reference TRBV11-2 and TRBJ2-5): EAGVAQSPRYKIIEKRQSVAFWCNPISGHATLYWYQQILGQGPKLLIQFQNNGVVDDSQLPKDRFSAERLKGVDSTLKIQPAKLEDSAVYLCASSFPRGGRETQYFGPGTRLLVL.

The count of this clone is one. J is TRBJ1-3 and V is TRBV6-1, with D perhaps TRBD1 (6 bases). V lost 6 bases, J lost 6 bases, and 12 bases lay in between. Germline V lookup: CDR1 MNHNS, CDR2 SASEGT. This CDR3 spans 13 amino acids. The chain's CDR3 is CASSDRQENTIYF. The DNA for the CDR3 is TGTGCCAGCAGCGACAGGCAGGAAAACACCATATATTTT.

The chain recombines TRBV11-2 with TRBJ1-4; D gene unclear. CDR1 is SGHAT, CDR2 FQNNGV, per germline. The CDR3 loop spans 13 amino acids. The ends were cut back, 0 bases at V and 4 bases at J, with 3 bases in the middle. This CDR3 is CASSLDSNEKLFF. In DNA form, the CDR3 reads TGTGCCAGCAGCTTAGACAGTAATGAAAAACTGTTTTTT. Drawing the rest from reference TRBV11-2 and TRBJ1-4, the complete variable domain is EAGVAQSPRYKIIEKRQSVAFWCNPISGHATLYWYQQILGQGPKLLIQFQNNGVVDDSQLPKDRFSAERLKGVDSTLKIQPAKLEDSAVYLCASSLDSNEKLFFGSGTQLSVL.

This rearrangement joins TRBV7-9 to TRBJ1-2; 8 bases agree with TRBD1. This CDR3 is built from 15 residues. V shed 4 bases and J 0 bases; nucleotides not matched to a gene: 4. From germline, CDR1 is SEHNR and CDR2 FQNEAQ (reference sequence). Here the CDR3 reads CASSSGTGANYGYTF. CDR3 DNA sequence: TGTGCCAGCAGCTCGGGGACAGGAGCTAACTATGGCTACACCTTC.

The chain combines TRBV30 with TRBJ2-2; 9 bases match TRBD2. V lost 4 bases to trimming and J lost 6 bases; unmatched junction nucleotides: 6. Germline V lookup: CDR1 GTSNPN, CDR2 SVGIG (reference sequence). The CDR3 runs to 14 residues. The DNA of the CDR3 is TGTGCCTGGATCTTCGCGGGAGGGGCCGGGGAGCTGTTTTTT. Translation gives CAWIFAGGAGELFF. Filled out from reference TRBV30 and TRBJ2-2, the complete variable domain reads SQTIHQWPATLVQPVGSPLSLECTVEGTSNPNLYWYRQAAGRGLQLLFYSVGIGQISSEVPQNLSASRPQDRQFILSSKKLLLSDSGFYLCAWIFAGGAGELFFGEGSRLTVL.

This clone was detected only once. The V gene is TRBV7-9, the J gene TRBJ1-1, with D possibly TRBD1 on 6 matching bases. This CDR3 has 14 residues. Germline CDR1 reads SEHNR; CDR2 reads FQNEAQ (reference sequence). V lost 5 bases, J lost 5 bases, and 15 bases lay in between. The CDR3: CASSATGTRTEAFF. The CDR3 DNA follows: TGTGCCAGCAGCGCCACAGGGACGCGGACTGAAGCTTTCTTT.

The chain uses TRBV10-1 and TRBJ2-1, with 11 bases fitting TRBD1. Germline V lookup: CDR1 WNHNN, CDR2 SYGVQD (reference sequence). The CDR3 is 16 amino acids. Trimming took 6 bases from V and 2 from J; bases not matched to a gene: 6. The chain's CDR3 is CASSPRDRGTYNEQFF. The DNA of the CDR3 is TGCGCCAGCAGCCCTCGGGACAGGGGGACCTACAATGAGCAGTTCTTC.

The chain uses TRBV11-2 and TRBJ1-3; possible D gene TRBD1, 6 bases. Per the germline V gene, CDR1 is SGHAT and CDR2 is FQNNGV. The CDR3 totals 14 residues. Trimming pared 8 bases from V and 4 bases from J, leaving 15 bases between. The CDR3 DNA follows: TGTGCCAGCTCCCTGGGGGCCTTAGGAAACACCATATATTTT. Its translation: CASSLGALGNTIYF.

V usage is TRBV6-5 and J usage is TRBJ2-1; 13 bases are a match to TRBD2. Per germline, CDR1 MNHEY and CDR2 SVGAGI. Trimming at V came to 5 bases and at J to 9 bases, leaving 7 bases not matched to a gene. The CDR3 is 15 residues long. The CDR3 DNA reads TGTGCCAGCAGTACACTAGCGGGAGGGCCTTCTGAGCAGTTCTTC. Its protein product is CASSTLAGGPSEQFF.

This clone has more than one count but fewer than ten. J is TRBJ2-7 and V is TRBV6-5; 9 bases map to TRBD1. Germline V lookup: CDR1 MNHEY, CDR2 SVGAGI. V was pared by 5 bases and J by 6 bases, with 8 bases of the junction left unmatched. The CDR3 spans 14 residues. The DNA of the CDR3 is TGTGCCAGCAGTCCTCCGGGACAGGGAGGCGAGCAGTACTTC. Translation gives CASSPPGQGGEQYF.